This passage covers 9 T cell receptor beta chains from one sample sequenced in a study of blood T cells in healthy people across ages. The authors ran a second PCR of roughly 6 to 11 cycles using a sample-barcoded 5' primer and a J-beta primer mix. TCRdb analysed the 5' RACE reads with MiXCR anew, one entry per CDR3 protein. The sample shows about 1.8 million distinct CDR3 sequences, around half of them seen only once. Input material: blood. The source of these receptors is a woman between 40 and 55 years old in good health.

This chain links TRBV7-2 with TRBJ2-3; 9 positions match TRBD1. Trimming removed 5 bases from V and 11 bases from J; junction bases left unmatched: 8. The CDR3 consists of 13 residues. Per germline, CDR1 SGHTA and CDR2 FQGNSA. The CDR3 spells CASSVPGQGLQYF. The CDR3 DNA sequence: TGTGCCAGCAGCGTACCGGGACAGGGACTGCAGTATTTT.

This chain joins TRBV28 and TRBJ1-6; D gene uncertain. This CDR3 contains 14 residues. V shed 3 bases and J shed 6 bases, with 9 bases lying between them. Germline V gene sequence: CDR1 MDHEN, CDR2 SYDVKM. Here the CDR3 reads CASSLRVSNSPLHF. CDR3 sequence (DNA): TGTGCCAGCAGTTTGAGGGTTTCTAATTCACCCCTCCACTTT.

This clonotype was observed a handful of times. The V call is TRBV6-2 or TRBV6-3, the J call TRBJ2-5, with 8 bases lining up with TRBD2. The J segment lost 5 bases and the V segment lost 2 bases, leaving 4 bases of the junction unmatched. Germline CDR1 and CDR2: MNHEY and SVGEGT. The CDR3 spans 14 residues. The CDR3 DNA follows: TGTGCCAGCAGTTACCCCGGGGGGGAGGAGACCCAGTACTTC. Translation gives CASSYPGGEETQYF.

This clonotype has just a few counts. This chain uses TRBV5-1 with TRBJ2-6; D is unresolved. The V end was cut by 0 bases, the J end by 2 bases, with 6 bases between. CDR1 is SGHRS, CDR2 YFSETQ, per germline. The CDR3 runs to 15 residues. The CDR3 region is CASSLDPPGANVLTF. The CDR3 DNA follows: TGCGCCAGCAGCTTGGACCCTCCTGGGGCCAACGTCCTGACTTTC.

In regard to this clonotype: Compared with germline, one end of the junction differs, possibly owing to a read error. The CDR3 coding sequence is TGTGCCAGCAGTTTCCGAATGGGGAGCGGGGGGGCGTCCTACAATGAGCAGTTATTC. It specifies CASSFRMGSGGASYNEQLF. The V call is TRBV12-3 or TRBV12-4, the J call TRBJ2-1, with 10 nucleotides matching TRBD2. CDR3 length: 19 residues.

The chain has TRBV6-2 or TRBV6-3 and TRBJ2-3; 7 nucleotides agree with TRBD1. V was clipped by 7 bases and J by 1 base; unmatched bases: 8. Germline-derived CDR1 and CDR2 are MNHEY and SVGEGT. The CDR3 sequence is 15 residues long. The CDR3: CASTLNGQGTDTQYF. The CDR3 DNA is TGTGCCAGCACCCTTAACGGACAGGGCACAGATACGCAGTATTTT.

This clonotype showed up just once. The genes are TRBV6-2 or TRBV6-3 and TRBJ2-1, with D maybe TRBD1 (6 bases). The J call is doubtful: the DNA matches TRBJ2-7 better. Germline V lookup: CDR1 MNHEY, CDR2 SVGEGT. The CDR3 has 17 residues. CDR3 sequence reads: CASSRISMQGIVNEQYF. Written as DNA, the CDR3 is TGTGCCAGCAGCCGGATATCTATGCAGGGGATTGTGAACGAGCAGTACTTC.

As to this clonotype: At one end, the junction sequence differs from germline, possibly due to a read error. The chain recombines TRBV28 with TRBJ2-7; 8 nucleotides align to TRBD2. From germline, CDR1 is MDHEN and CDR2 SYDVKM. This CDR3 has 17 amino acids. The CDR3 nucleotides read TGTGCCGGCAGTTCTCCCCTCGGGGGGGGATACTCCTACGAGCAGTACTTC. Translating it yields CAGSSPLGGGYSYEQYF.

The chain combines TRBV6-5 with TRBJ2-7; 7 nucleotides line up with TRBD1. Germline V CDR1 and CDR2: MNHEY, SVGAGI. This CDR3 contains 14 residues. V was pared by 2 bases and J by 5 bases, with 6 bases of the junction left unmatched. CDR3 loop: CASSYGAGGNEQYF. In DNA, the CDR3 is TGTGCCAGCAGTTACGGGGCAGGGGGAAACGAGCAGTACTTC.